The rows below give T cell receptor beta chains drawn from one sample of a study of beta chain features in type 1 diabetes. Repertoires were generated with immunoSEQ multiplex PCR, while TCRdb's copy carries only in-frame clones and drops some. The table has about 160,000 clones, around 63% seen once; the top ten hold approximately 0.089%. Sequencing was performed on naive CD4+ T cells from blood. All receptors derive from a man aged 25 to 40 with type 1 diabetes. CDR3s include the opening cysteine and the closing phenylalanine or tryptophan. Each record gives: CDR3 DNA, CDR3 protein, V gene, clone size, D gene, J gene. A D gene is named only where the DNA matches it firmly. Clone size is stated in some rows and not others, as once, few, many or a class when expanded.

TGTGCCAGCAGCTTAGCGCGTCTCACAGATACGCAGTATTTT	CASSLARLTDTQYF	TRBV7-2	few	-	TRBJ2-3
TGTGCCACCATGAGTCCTCACTTGCTCACCCAGTACTTC	CATMSPHLLTQYF	TRBV28	few	-	TRBJ2-5
TGTGCCAGCAGCCCAGTCTATTCGAACAATGAGCAGTTCTTC	CASSPVYSNNEQFF	TRBV7-2	-	-	TRBJ2-1
TGCAGCGGGAATACCGGGACGGATTACACTGAAGCTTTCTTT	CSGNTGTDYTEAFF	TRBV29-1	few	-	TRBJ1-1
TGTGCCAGCAGCTCTCTAGCGGGGGTTCATGTTGAGACCCAGTACTTC	CASSSLAGVHVETQYF	TRBV7-9	-	TRBD2	TRBJ2-5
TGCAGCGTTGAAGATCATCAGGGTATCCACGAGCAGTACTTC	CSVEDHQGIHEQYF	TRBV29-1	-	-	TRBJ2-7
TGTGCCTGGACGGTGGGCACCTACAATGAGCAGTTCTTC	CAWTVGTYNEQFF	TRBV30	-	-	TRBJ2-1
TGTGCCAGCAGCGGCGTAGCGGGGGCACAAGAGACCCAGTACTTC	CASSGVAGAQETQYF	TRBV14	-	TRBD2	TRBJ2-5
TGCGCCAGCAGCTTGGAATCGGCGGGTTATGGCTACACCTTC	CASSLESAGYGYTF	TRBV5-1	-	-	TRBJ1-2
TGTGCCAGCAAGGGGCAGGGAATGGATGGCTACACCTTC	CASKGQGMDGYTF	TRBV19	once	-	TRBJ1-2
TGTGCCATCAGGCAATTGGATGGGGATCTCGGGGCCAACGTCCTGACTTTC	CAIRQLDGDLGANVLTF	TRBV10-3	-	-	TRBJ2-6
TGTGCCAGCAGCTTGGGAGGGACAGGGTATTACAATGAGCAGTTCTTC	CASSLGGTGYYNEQFF	TRBV5-4	once	TRBD1	TRBJ2-1
TGTGCCAGCAGCCTCGACAGGGGGCGCGAGCAGTACTTC	CASSLDRGREQYF	TRBV11-2	-	TRBD1	TRBJ2-7
TGCAGCGCTGGACAGGGTTCCTACGAGCAGTACTTC	CSAGQGSYEQYF	TRBV29-1	few	TRBD1	TRBJ2-7
TGCGCCAGCAGCCAAGATCCCTGGACCGGGGAGCTGTTTTTT	CASSQDPWTGELFF	TRBV4-3	once	-	TRBJ2-2
TGCAGCGGAATGACAGGGCTCACAGATACGCAGTATTTT	CSGMTGLTDTQYF	TRBV29-1	few	TRBD1	TRBJ2-3
TGTGCCAGCAGCAAAGAGACCCAGTACTTC	CASSKETQYF	TRBV2	-	-	TRBJ2-5
TGTGCCATCAGGGGACTTGATACGCAGTATTTT	CAIRGLDTQYF	TRBV10-3	-	-	TRBJ2-3
TGTGCCAGCAGTGAAGCCCCCGGGACTTACACCGGGGAGCTGTTTTTT	CASSEAPGTYTGELFF	TRBV6-1	few	-	TRBJ2-2
TGCGCCAGCAGCCCTCCCCGTACGAAGACCCAGTACTTC	CASSPPRTKTQYF	TRBV5-1	-	-	TRBJ2-5
TGCGCCAGCAGCTTGGCTTCCGGGACAGGGGTGGCCGAGCAGTACTTC	CASSLASGTGVAEQYF	TRBV5-1	-	TRBD1	TRBJ2-7
TGTGCCAGCAGGCAAGGTGACAGGCTGATGAACACTGAAGCTTTCTTT	CASRQGDRLMNTEAFF	TRBV7-9	few	-	TRBJ1-1
TGCGCCAGCAGCCAAGGACAGGGTCCCTACAATGAGCAGTTCTTC	CASSQGQGPYNEQFF	TRBV4-1	few	TRBD1	TRBJ2-1
TGTGCCAGCAGCTTAGAGGGCCGCACAGGGGGCTACGAGCAGTACTTC	CASSLEGRTGGYEQYF	TRBV7-2	-	TRBD1	TRBJ2-7
TGTGCCAGCAGCTTTGGACAGGGGGTTCAGTACTTC	CASSFGQGVQYF	TRBV7-2	-	TRBD1	TRBJ2-4
TGTGCCACCAGCAGAGAACAGGACCCAGCCAGAGACATTCAGTACTTC	CATSREQDPARDIQYF	TRBV15	few	-	TRBJ2-4
TGTGCCAGCAGCTTAAGTGGGGATACGCAGTATTTT	CASSLSGDTQYF	TRBV7-2	-	-	TRBJ2-3
TGTGCCAGCAGCGTAGAGGGAGCTAGCACAGATACGCAGTATTTT	CASSVEGASTDTQYF	TRBV9	-	-	TRBJ2-3
TGTGCCAGCAGCCGAACCACAGGGGCTGGCACAGATACGCAGTATTTT	CASSRTTGAGTDTQYF	TRBV6-6	-	TRBD1	TRBJ2-3
TGTGCCAGCAGCGCAAGGGGACAGGGATCGTACGAGCAGTACTTC	CASSARGQGSYEQYF	TRBV9	-	TRBD1	TRBJ2-7
TGCGCCAGCAGTGAGTCGAGGGGAACAGAGACCCAGTACTTC	CASSESRGTETQYF	TRBV10-1	-	-	TRBJ2-5
TGTGCCAGCAGCATGACAGGGAACCAAGAGACCCAGTACTTC	CASSMTGNQETQYF	TRBV11-2	few	TRBD1	TRBJ2-5
TGTGCCACCAGCACTGGGACTAAAAAACGGGGCACAGATACGCAGTATTTT	CATSTGTKKRGTDTQYF	TRBV15	-	TRBD2	TRBJ2-3
TGTGCCATCAGTGAGTCGGGCAGCTCCTACAATGAGCAGTTCTTC	CAISESGSSYNEQFF	TRBV10-3	few	-	TRBJ2-1
TGTGCCAGCAGTGATTCAGGGCAGCTTAGTGAAGCTTTCTTT	CASSDSGQLSEAFF	TRBV25-1	once	-	TRBJ1-1
TGTGCCTGGAGTAGTGTGGCAGGCAGCTCCTACAATGAGCAGTTCTTC	CAWSSVAGSSYNEQFF	TRBV30	-	-	TRBJ2-1
TGTGCCAGCAGCCTCCCACCCAATGAGCAGTTCTTC	CASSLPPNEQFF	TRBV7-2	-	-	TRBJ2-1
TGCGCCAGCAGCTTAACCCCGGGACTACAGTATTATGAGCAGTTCTTC	CASSLTPGLQYYEQFF	TRBV5-1	once	TRBD2	TRBJ2-1
TGTGCCAGCAGGATCCGGGACAGGGGCTACGAGCAGTACTTC	CASRIRDRGYEQYF	TRBV6-6	-	TRBD1	TRBJ2-7
TGTGCCAGCAGCGTAGGAGACACCCATCCACAAGAGACCCAGTACTTC	CASSVGDTHPQETQYF	TRBV9	-	-	TRBJ2-5
TGTGCCAGCAGCTTAGAGACTACAAGCACAGATACGCAGTATTTT	CASSLETTSTDTQYF	TRBV7-2	few	-	TRBJ2-3
TGCGCCAGCAGTGACCGAGGTAGACCTCCCTATGGCTACACCTTC	CASSDRGRPPYGYTF	TRBV10-2	-	-	TRBJ1-2
TGTGCCAGCAGCTCGATGACAGGGACCCAAGAGACCCAGTACTTC	CASSSMTGTQETQYF	TRBV7-9	-	TRBD1	TRBJ2-5
TGTGCCAGCAGGCCGATCTACAGGGGAAATGAGCAGTTCTTC	CASRPIYRGNEQFF	TRBV27	few	TRBD1	TRBJ2-1
TGTGCCAGTAGTAGGGGGCGGGACTTCGCCTACGAGCAGTACTTC	CASSRGRDFAYEQYF	TRBV19	once	-	TRBJ2-7